The entry below describes one T cell receptor (beta chain). What this receptor recognizes is not known. No qualities accompany the bases; no much larger clone lies one base away. This sample is part of a study of CD8+ T cells in alopecia areata listed by TCRdb under 2018. About the study as a whole: To study T cell clonal expansion in alopecia areata, the researchers applied high-throughput TCRbeta sequencing to both the C3H/HeJ mouse model and human patients. immunoSEQ multiplex PCR using 35 Vbeta forward primers and 13 Jbeta reverse primers was used to amplify TCRbeta CDR3 regions. Scalp clonality was compared across normal scalp (n=4), patchy alopecia areata scalp (n=8), and alopecia totalis/universalis scalp (n=8). On the human side, TCRbeta sequencing was run on scalp tissue and on sorted CD4+ and CD8+ peripheral blood T cells from healthy controls and from alopecia areata patients with either patchy or totalis/universalis disease. RNA was extracted with the PAXgene miRNA kit for fixed scalp, the miRNeasy kit for PBMCs, and the RNeasy kit for mouse skin. Points the paper makes about the study in general: Shared TCR sequences between patients were less evident than in mice, which may be partly attributable to HLA diversity in the patient population. Unlike mouse skin, where gammadelta T cells dominate, normal human skin contains resident alphabeta T cells that get sequenced too, which complicates analysis of the scalp TCR repertoire. Lesional scalp, especially in alopecia totalis/universalis, showed higher clonality and more expanded CD8+ clones than normal scalp, suggesting antigenic drive.

V is pared back by 7 bases and J by 2 bases, with 8 bases lying between the germline termini. The germline V gene gives CDR1 as SQVTM and CDR2 as ANQGSEA. There are 12 amino acids in the CDR3, from cysteine to phenylalanine inclusive. Of the read, only the CDR3 DNA is kept; its 36 bases are in frame from base 1. From alopecia areata patients, peripheral blood was collected along with lesional scalp punch biopsies. PBMCs were separated by density centrifugation and stained for CD3, CD4 and CD8, after which CD4+ and CD8+ T cells were sorted on a FACSAria. As part of a multicenter biomarker study, untreated alopecia areata patients were recruited. In roughly 5 patients from the biomarker study, the blood CD8+ T cells went through an additional sort into NKG2D-low and NKG2D-high fractions. Library preparation employed the immunoSEQ multiplex PCR assay. To provide template for TCR sequencing, every sample had RNA extracted and reverse transcribed into cDNA. SuperScript III was used to make first-strand cDNA, primed with a 2:1 mix of oligo-dT and random hexamers. A synthetic immune receptor repertoire was used to assess amplification bias, and residual bias was removed computationally. Under the source paper's analysis protocol: After raw reads were preprocessed to remove errors, the CDR3 was defined following IMGT conventions as running from the conserved cysteine to phenylalanine. Clonality was computed as 1 minus the Shannon entropy, with the entropy normalized by log2 of the number of productive unique TCRs. CD4 or CD8 identity of scalp clones was inferred by cross-referencing scalp TCRbeta sequences with sorted blood CD4 and CD8 repertoires. The clones in this table, taken by TCRdb from immuneACCESS, are in-frame only. Not every clone is retained; where verified, under half of the shortfall comes from an unresolved V gene, and the cause of the rest is unknown. V and J calls and clone size are given by that table; D and trimming were obtained from the DNA. In this sample the table shows 20,000 to 30,000 clones, under 60% of which occur a single time. The top ten clones comprise around 29% of the sample.

Sequenced: NKG2D-high CD8+ T cells sorted from blood. Sample cell subset or site, as interpreted from the label and publication: sorted CD8+ NKG2D-high blood T cells. The chain uses TRBV29-1 and TRBJ2-2, and TRBD1 may be the D gene, going by 5 matching bases. This TCR derives from a human donor with alopecia areata. DNA sequence: TGCAGCGCGGACACTAACACCGGGGAGCTGTTTTTT. Its protein is CSADTNTGELFF.